This T cell receptor (beta chain) was observed in a study of blood T cell repertoires in COVID-19. Study context: T cells, B-cell-depleted T cells, or PBMCs supplied cDNA or gDNA.

The CDR3 sequence is 14 residues long. The V gene's germline CDR1 is MDHEN and CDR2 SYDVKM. V gave up 6 bases and J gave up 0 bases, with 9 bases separating them. The repertoire was sequenced with immunoSEQ multiplex PCR; TCRdb's copy has only in-frame clones and lacks some. The repertoire includes some 150,000 clones, 70% to 80% of them detected once, and approximately 5.2% sits in the top ten. Sequencing was carried out using peripheral blood. The J gene is TRBJ2-1, the V gene TRBV28; D gene uncertain. The receptor was isolated from a woman in her seventies with COVID-19, enrolled during active disease. The CDR3 sequence: CASRLMSSYNEQFF. The CDR3 bases are TGTGCCAGCAGGCTGATGAGCTCCTACAATGAGCAGTTCTTC. The complete variable domain, with remaining parts taken from reference TRBV28 and TRBJ2-1, reads DVKVTQSSRYLVKRTGEKVFLECVQDMDHENMFWYRQDPGLGLRLIYFSYDVKMKEKGDIPEGYSVSREKKERFSLILESASTNQTSMYLCASRLMSSYNEQFFGPGTRLTVL.